This is a list of T cell receptor beta chains from one sample in a study of blood T cell repertoires in COVID-19. Measured with immunoSEQ multiplex PCR; TCRdb has only the in-frame clones, and not every one. This sample has about 230,000 clones, with 80% to 90% found just once. Material for sequencing was PBMCs or T cells enriched from blood (not recorded which). Receptors originate from a woman between 25 and 40 years old who had been exposed to COVID-19. Each CDR3 is given with its conserved first and last residue. Each record gives: CDR3 length, clone size, J gene, D gene, V gene, CDR3 DNA, CDR3 protein. D genes are given only for firm matches. Size values are once, few and many counts, or a class for expanded clones, and some rows have none.

16	NA	TRBJ2-2	TRBD2	TRBV28	TGTGCCAGCAGTTCAACCGGGACTAGTCTTGCCGGGGAGCTGTTTTTT	CASSSTGTSLAGELFF
16	NA	TRBJ2-4	NA	TRBV7-2	TGTGCCAGCAGCTTAGAAGGGGCTTCGGGCAAAAACATTCAGTACTTC	CASSLEGASGKNIQYF
16	NA	TRBJ2-2	NA	TRBV4-1	TGCGCCAGCAGCCAACTATCGCGGGGGAACACCGGGGAGCTGTTTTTT	CASSQLSRGNTGELFF
17	NA	TRBJ1-3	TRBD1	TRBV2	TGTGCCAGCAGTGACCACACAGGGGGCGTCTCTGGAAACACCATATATTTT	CASSDHTGGVSGNTIYF
14	NA	TRBJ1-2	NA	TRBV5-4	TGTGCCAGCAGACGAGACAGAAACGACTATGGCTACACCTTC	CASRRDRNDYGYTF
12	NA	TRBJ1-1	NA	TRBV28	TGTGCCAGCAGTTTACATCCAACTGAAGCTTTCTTT	CASSLHPTEAFF
21	NA	TRBJ2-1	TRBD1	TRBV24-1	TGTGCCACCAGTGATTTGCGGTTCGGACAGGGAGTTCGTCTGGTCGACAATGAGCAGTTCTTC	CATSDLRFGQGVRLVDNEQFF
14	NA	TRBJ2-7	NA	TRBV6-5	TGTGCCAGCAGCCAACGCTCACAGTCCTACGAGCAGTACTTC	CASSQRSQSYEQYF
15	NA	TRBJ1-1	NA	TRBV19	TGTGCCAGTAGTACCCACCCAGGACAGAACACTGAAGCTTTCTTT	CASSTHPGQNTEAFF
13	NA	TRBJ1-2	NA	TRBV19	TGTGCCAGTAGCGTAACCGGTAACTATGGCTACACCTTC	CASSVTGNYGYTF
18	once	TRBJ2-7	TRBD2	TRBV5-4	TGTGCCAGCAGCCTTCCGGGACTAGCGGGAGCGGGAGCCTACGAGCAGTACTTC	CASSLPGLAGAGAYEQYF
13	NA	TRBJ1-2	NA	TRBV5-6	TGTGCCAGCAGCTTGGCCCAGTCCAGTGGCTACACCTTC	CASSLAQSSGYTF
14	NA	TRBJ2-1	TRBD2	TRBV5-1	TGCGCCAGCAGCTTCCTGACTAGCTTCAATGAGCAGTTCTTC	CASSFLTSFNEQFF
15	NA	TRBJ1-1	TRBD1	TRBV3-1/TRBV3-2	TGTGCCAGCAGCCAGGGGGACAGGAGGTACGGTGAAGCTTTCTTT	CASSQGDRRYGEAFF
14	NA	TRBJ1-1	TRBD1	TRBV16	TGTGCCAGCAGCCTTGGACAGGGGGCCGCTGAAGCTTTCTTT	CASSLGQGAAEAFF
16	NA	TRBJ2-1	TRBD2	TRBV5-4	TGTGCCAGCAGCTTGGGATTTAGCGGGACGGTCAATGAGCAGTTCTTC	CASSLGFSGTVNEQFF
17	NA	TRBJ2-3	TRBD2	TRBV3-1/TRBV3-2	TGTGCCAGCAGCCAAGATATGAGGGGACTAGGGGGGGATACGCAGTATTTT	CASSQDMRGLGGDTQYF
17	once	TRBJ2-3	TRBD1	TRBV10-1	TGCGCCAGCAGTGAGTCAACCCCGGGACAGGGATTAGATACGCAGTATTTT	CASSESTPGQGLDTQYF
15	NA	TRBJ1-2	NA	TRBV21-1	TGTGCCAGCAGCAAACTCGGTCCACCTAACTATGGCTACACCTTC	CASSKLGPPNYGYTF
12	NA	TRBJ2-7	NA	TRBV29-1	TGCAGCGTTGGAACCGGGAGTGGCGAGCAGTACTTC	CSVGTGSGEQYF
15	NA	TRBJ1-6	NA	TRBV27	TGTGCCAGCAGAGCTCGGACAAGCTATAATTCACCCCTCCACTTT	CASRARTSYNSPLHF
20	few	TRBJ2-5	TRBD2	TRBV5-1	TGCGCCAGCAGCTCGAAACCGGGGGGACTAGCGGGAGGGCCACAAGAGACCCAGTACTTC	CASSSKPGGLAGGPQETQYF
13	NA	TRBJ1-1	NA	TRBV30	TGTGCCTGGAGGGGACGGGGGAGAACTGAAGCTTTCTTT	CAWRGRGRTEAFF
14	NA	TRBJ2-7	TRBD1	TRBV18	TGTGCCAGCTCACCATTGGGGACAGGGGTCGAGCAGTACTTC	CASSPLGTGVEQYF
15	NA	TRBJ2-1	TRBD2	TRBV6-4	TGTGCCAGCAGTGAAAGGCTAGCGGGGTACAATGAGCAGTTCTTC	CASSERLAGYNEQFF
13	NA	TRBJ1-2	TRBD1	TRBV30	TGTGCCTGGAGTCCGGACAGGGCCTATGGCTACACCTTC	CAWSPDRAYGYTF
17	NA	TRBJ2-3	TRBD2	TRBV7-3	TGTGCCAGCAGCTTAAACCCGGGGGGGCGCGGCACAGATACGCAGTATTTT	CASSLNPGGRGTDTQYF
16	NA	TRBJ2-3	NA	TRBV4-2	TGTGCCAGCAGCCCCTGGCCGAGGCCCTTTTTAGATACGCAGTATTTT	CASSPWPRPFLDTQYF
15	NA	TRBJ2-1	NA	TRBV5-1	TGCGCCAGCACCCCTACAGGTCAGGGATACAATGAGCAGTTCTTC	CASTPTGQGYNEQFF
17	NA	TRBJ2-7	NA	TRBV19	TGTGCCAGTAGTCCGAACCCGGGCCAGGGCCCAAACTACGAGCAGTACTTC	CASSPNPGQGPNYEQYF
14	NA	TRBJ2-2	NA	TRBV4-2	TGTGCCAGCAGCCCTCCAAGGGGCACCGGGGAGCTGTTTTTT	CASSPPRGTGELFF
14	NA	TRBJ1-2	NA	TRBV9	TGTGCCAGCAGCGAGAGCGGTACCACGGGTGGCTACACCTTC	CASSESGTTGGYTF
15	once	TRBJ2-3	TRBD1	TRBV14	TGTGCCAGCAGCCATCGACAGGGCAACACAGATACGCAGTATTTT	CASSHRQGNTDTQYF
13	NA	TRBJ1-2	TRBD1	TRBV7-9	TGTGCCAGCAGCTTAGAGGGGGCCCATGGCTACACCTTC	CASSLEGAHGYTF
16	NA	TRBJ2-7	NA	TRBV11-2	TGTGCCAGCACCCCTCGGATGAGACACTTACCGAACGAGCAGTACTTC	CASTPRMRHLPNEQYF
13	NA	TRBJ2-5	NA	TRBV27	TGTGCCAGCAGTCGCAAGGAGGGGGAGACCCAGTACTTC	CASSRKEGETQYF
15	NA	TRBJ1-3	TRBD1	TRBV18	TGTGCCAGCTCACCTAGGACAGGGGCTGGAAACACCATATATTTT	CASSPRTGAGNTIYF
13	NA	TRBJ2-5	NA	TRBV6-5	TGTGCCAGCACCAGACTCCCCCAAGAGACCCAGTACTTC	CASTRLPQETQYF
14	NA	TRBJ2-3	TRBD1	TRBV29-1	TGCAGCGTTGTGGCAGGGGGCGAGGCAGATACGCAGTATTTT	CSVVAGGEADTQYF
13	NA	TRBJ1-2	NA	TRBV6-5	TGTGCCAGCAGGTATCGGGTAACGGATGGCTACACCTTC	CASRYRVTDGYTF
15	NA	TRBJ2-7	TRBD2	TRBV10-2	TGCGCCAGCAGTGAGTCCGCCAGCGGGAGTGACGAGCAGTACTTC	CASSESASGSDEQYF
15	NA	TRBJ1-2	NA	TRBV15	TGTGCCACCAGCAGAGCAGGCAGGCCGAACTATGGCTACACCTTC	CATSRAGRPNYGYTF
16	NA	TRBJ1-1	NA	TRBV12-5	TGTGCTAGTGGACCTCCCCAGGGAAGGATGAACACTGAAGCTTTCTTT	CASGPPQGRMNTEAFF
21	NA	TRBJ1-5	NA	TRBV13	TGTGCCAGGCCCCAAGTCCCCCCTCCGGGGGTCAAGAAGAGGGGCAATCAGCCCCAGCATTTT	CARPQVPPPGVKKRGNQPQHF
14	NA	TRBJ1-4	NA	TRBV27	TGTGCCAGCCGTCCCAGCGTTGAGACTGAAAAACTGTTTTTT	CASRPSVETEKLFF
17	NA	TRBJ2-7	NA	TRBV15	TGTGCCACCAGCAGAGGGGGGCCCCAAGACAACTCCTACGAGCAGTACTTC	CATSRGGPQDNSYEQYF
16	NA	TRBJ1-3	NA	TRBV14	TGTGCCAGCAGCTTCCACTCAGGGGTCTCTGGAAACACCATATATTTT	CASSFHSGVSGNTIYF
16	NA	TRBJ2-2	TRBD1	TRBV9	TGTGCCAGCAGCGTCCAGGGGACAGGGGTCACCGGGGAGCTGTTTTTT	CASSVQGTGVTGELFF
17	NA	TRBJ2-3	NA	TRBV21-1	TGTGCCAGCAGCAAAGTAGGGGGGACAGGACTAATGGATACGCAGTATTTT	CASSKVGGTGLMDTQYF
15	NA	TRBJ1-1	NA	TRBV14	TGTGCCAGCAGCCAAGGGTACAGAGCGAACACTGAAGCTTTCTTT	CASSQGYRANTEAFF
15	few	TRBJ2-1	TRBD1	TRBV9	TGTGCCAGCAGCGTGGGACAGGGCGCCTACAATGAGCAGTTCTTC	CASSVGQGAYNEQFF